This T cell receptor (beta chain) was obtained from a study of early T cells in non-severe SARS-CoV-2 infection. TCRdb called the 5' RACE reads again in MiXCR, with one record for every CDR3 protein. There are tens of thousands of distinct CDR3 sequences in the sample; 9.5% to 15% occur only once, and roughly 2.5% lies in the top ten. V was pared by 4 bases and J by 7 bases, with 10 bases between. The CDR3 has 13 amino acids. Germline V gives CDR1 SNHLY, CDR2 FYNNEI. The sample holds a few counts of this clonotype. The sample in question was whole blood, obtained at baseline. This clonotype was sampled from an adult who was a healthcare worker with PCR-confirmed SARS-CoV-2 infection or an uninfected control (not recorded which). The gene calls are TRBV2 and TRBJ1-4; D is unresolved. The CDR3 region has the DNA TGTGCCAGCAGTGGAGGGAGATCTGAAAAACTGTTTTTT. Protein product: CASSGGRSEKLFF.